These 30 T cell receptor beta chains were sequenced from one sample in a study of PD-1 blockade in mismatch repair-deficient tumors. Assay used: immunoSEQ multiplex PCR; TCRdb lists only in-frame clones, some missing. The sample has around 37,000 clones, 80% to 85% seen once. Sample: PBMCs, taken less than 40 weeks after starting pembrolizumab. The receptors originated from an adult with mismatch repair-deficient cancer.

V usage is TRBV2 and J usage is TRBJ1-2; D may be TRBD1 (5 bases). Germline lookup yields CDR1 SNHLY and CDR2 FYNNEI. CDR3 length: 11 residues. Trimming left V 3 bases short and J 7 bases short, with 6 bases between. CDR3 DNA sequence: TGTGCCAGCAGTGACGGGGGTGGCTACACCTTC. This codes for CASSDGGGYTF.

This sequence joins TRBV4-2 and TRBJ2-7; TRBD1 agrees at 10 bases. Unmatched junction bases numbered 3, after V lost 1 base and J lost 3 bases. Germline CDR1 reads LGHNA; CDR2 reads YNFKEQ. The length of the CDR3 is 15 residues. The CDR3 DNA reads as TGTGCCAGCAGCCAAGCTGACAGGGGGCTCTACGAGCAGTACTTC. Translating gives CASSQADRGLYEQYF.

The chain employs TRBV7-2 and TRBJ1-1, with D maybe TRBD1 (6 bases). CDR1 and CDR2 from the germline V gene are SGHTA and FQGNSA. The CDR3 has 14 residues. Trimming stripped 3 bases from V and 0 bases from J, with 8 bases between. The CDR3 here is CASSFSGVNTEAFF. In nucleotides, the CDR3 is TGTGCCAGCAGCTTTTCAGGGGTGAACACTGAAGCTTTCTTT.

The CDR3 sequence: CAWSVNRRGPAFF. CDR3 nucleotides: TGTGCCTGGAGTGTAAACCGCAGGGGCCCGGCTTTCTTT. The rearrangement links TRBV30 to TRBJ1-1; D possibly corresponds to TRBD1 (6 bases). The ends were cut back, 0 bases at V and 11 bases at J, with 16 bases in the middle. CDR3 length: 13 amino acids. Germline loops: CDR1 GTSNPN, CDR2 SVGIG (reference sequence). Full variable domain (remainder filled in from reference TRBV30 and TRBJ1-1): SQTIHQWPATLVQPVGSPLSLECTVEGTSNPNLYWYRQAAGRGLQLLFYSVGIGQISSEVPQNLSASRPQDRQFILSSKKLLLSDSGFYLCAWSVNRRGPAFFGQGTRLTVV.

The V call is TRBV6-1, the J call TRBJ1-1; D perhaps matches TRBD1 (5 bases). CDR1 and CDR2 from the germline V gene are MNHNS and SASEGT. V gave up 6 bases and J gave up 4 bases, with 15 bases separating them. The CDR3 covers 14 residues. CDR3 DNA sequence: TGTGCCAGCAGACATTATATCGGGGGCACTGAAGCTTTCTTT. Translated: CASRHYIGGTEAFF.

This clone was seen a single time. The rearrangement joins TRBV9 to TRBJ1-2; D remains unclear. The CDR3 sequence is 13 residues long. Trimming took off 0 bases at V and 6 bases at J, with 9 bases between the two ends. Germline CDR1 SGDLS, CDR2 YYNGEE. CDR3 bases: TGTGCCAGCAGCGTAGTTTCGGGAAATGGCTACACCTTC. The encoded protein is CASSVVSGNGYTF. The full variable domain, with the rest looked up from reference TRBV9 and TRBJ1-2, is DSGVTQTPKHLITATGQRVTLRCSPRSGDLSVYWYQQSLDQGLQFLIQYYNGEERAKGNILERFSAQQFPDLHSELNLSSLELGDSALYFCASSVVSGNGYTFGSGTRLTVV.

This clone was observed a few times. The chain couples TRBV4-1 to TRBJ2-7; D remains unclear. CDR3 length: 13 residues. Germline V CDR1 and CDR2: MGHRA, YSYEKL. Deletions cut 2 bases from V and 6 bases from J, with 11 bases between. The CDR3 reads CASSQTGGPEQYF. CDR3 nucleotide sequence: TGCGCCAGCAGCCAAACTGGCGGCCCCGAGCAGTACTTC.

The chain joins TRBV7-8 to TRBJ1-5; possibly TRBD1 for D (5 bases). Between the trimmed V and J ends, which lost 1 base and 0 bases, there was a span of 16 bases. CDR1 is SGHVS, CDR2 FQNEAQ, per germline. The CDR3 is 18 amino acids. CDR3 bases: TGTGCCAGCAGCTTAGGGGAGTCAGGGAGGGGTAGCAATCAGCCCCAGCATTTT. Its translation: CASSLGESGRGSNQPQHF.

The rearrangement links TRBV7-3 to TRBJ2-3; D is perhaps TRBD2 (6 bases). The germline V gene encodes CDR1 SGHTA and CDR2 FQGTGA. The CDR3 is made up of 14 amino acids. V lost 7 bases to trimming and J lost 2 bases, with 13 bases between them. The CDR3 region has the DNA TGTGCCAGCAACAGCGGGCCCAACACAGATACGCAGTATTTT. Amino acids: CASNSGPNTDTQYF.

Only a few counts were recorded for this clone. The V call is TRBV27, the J call TRBJ2-7; TRBD2 is a possible D gene (6 bases). The V gene lost 6 bases and the J gene lost 2 bases, with 14 bases spanning the gap. CDR1 and CDR2 from the germline V gene are MNHEY and SMNVEV (reference sequence). The CDR3 is 14 residues long. Here the CDR3 reads CASRGSGWTYEQYF. As DNA, the CDR3 is TGTGCCAGCAGGGGGAGCGGGTGGACCTACGAGCAGTACTTC.

The CDR3 DNA follows: TGCGCCAGCAGCCAAGATAGGACAGGGGGGTATGGCTACACCTTC. Translated, it gives CASSQDRTGGYGYTF. The rearrangement joins TRBV4-1 to TRBJ1-2; TRBD1 matches at 10 bases. The junction had 3 bases not matched to a gene; V was cut back by 0 bases and J by 5 bases. Looked up from germline, CDR1 is MGHRA and CDR2 is YSYEKL. The CDR3 is made up of 15 amino acids.

The chain employs TRBV7-9 and TRBJ1-1; 8 nucleotides agree with TRBD1. The germline CDR1 and CDR2 sequences are SEHNR and FQNEAQ (reference sequence). This CDR3 is built from 14 residues. V was clipped by 5 bases and J by 1 base; unmatched bases: 3. The CDR3 region has the DNA TGTGCCAGCAGCCTAGGACAGGGGAACACTGAAGCTTTCTTT. The encoded protein is CASSLGQGNTEAFF.

V and J are TRBV5-1 and TRBJ2-7, with 10 bases matching TRBD1. CDR1 and CDR2 from the germline V gene are SGHRS and YFSETQ. CDR3 length: 18 residues. Losses at the gene ends were 4 bases for V and 2 bases for J; bases not matched to a gene: 15. This CDR3 is CASSRQGASGTLPYEQYF. The CDR3 coding sequence is TGCGCCAGCAGCCGACAGGGGGCCTCCGGGACTCTACCCTACGAGCAGTACTTC.

The rearrangement links TRBV5-6 to TRBJ1-2; D is possibly TRBD1 (5 bases). Germline-derived CDR1 and CDR2 are SGHDT and YYEEEE. Trimming removed 0 bases at V and 4 bases at J, with 16 bases between. The CDR3 is 16 residues long. This CDR3 is CASSLAGGARGYGYTF. The CDR3, as DNA: TGTGCCAGCAGCTTGGCCGGAGGGGCGCGGGGCTATGGCTACACCTTC.

In its sample, this clone was seen a few times. The V gene is TRBV30, the J gene TRBJ2-7; possible D gene TRBD1, 6 bases. Germline assignment: CDR1 GTSNPN and CDR2 SVGIG (reference sequence). Trimming removed 3 bases at V and 2 bases at J, with 14 bases between. The length of the CDR3 is 14 residues. CDR3 loop: CAWRGTKDTYEQYF. The CDR3 DNA reads TGTGCCTGGAGGGGGACAAAGGACACCTACGAGCAGTACTTC.

This clone was detected a few times. The chain has TRBV4-2 and TRBJ2-2; TRBD2 matches 12 bases. The germline V gene encodes CDR1 LGHNA and CDR2 YNFKEQ. Trimming at V came to 4 bases and at J to 5 bases, leaving 5 bases not matched to a gene. The CDR3 is 16 residues long. CDR3 in amino acids: CASSLPGTSGTGELFF. CDR3 DNA sequence: TGTGCCAGCAGCCTACCCGGGACTAGCGGGACCGGGGAGCTGTTTTTT.

The V and J genes are TRBV5-1 and TRBJ2-7; D gene uncertain. The CDR3 runs 15 residues. The V end lost 0 bases, the J end lost 1 base, and 11 bases lay between the germline ends. CDR1 and CDR2 (germline): SGHRS, YFSETQ. CDR3 protein: CASSLDPFGSYEQYF. CDR3 DNA sequence: TGCGCCAGCAGCTTGGACCCTTTCGGGTCCTACGAGCAGTACTTC.

V gene TRBV11-3 combines with J gene TRBJ2-2; 7 bases agree with TRBD1. The CDR3 spans 16 residues. V was clipped by 5 bases and J by 4 bases; unmatched bases: 10. Per germline, CDR1 SGHNT and CDR2 YENEEA. The CDR3: CASSPRQGMGTGELFF. CDR3 DNA sequence: TGTGCCAGCAGCCCAAGACAGGGAATGGGCACCGGGGAGCTGTTTTTT.

The chain carries TRBV25-1 and TRBJ2-3, with 8 bases matching TRBD1. The V gene end was trimmed by 5 bases and the J gene end by 2 bases; junction bases not matched to a gene: 9. CDR3 length equals 16 residues. Germline lookup yields CDR1 MGHDK and CDR2 SYGVNS. In DNA, the CDR3 is TGTGCCAGCAGTCCCTGGACAGGGCGATACACAGATACGCAGTATTTT. The encoded protein is CASSPWTGRYTDTQYF.

This clone occurred once. The chain recombines TRBV7-3 with TRBJ2-1; 14 bases are a match to TRBD2. The germline V gene encodes CDR1 SGHTA and CDR2 FQGTGA. Trimming at V came to 5 bases and at J to 7 bases, leaving 4 bases not matched to a gene. This CDR3 is built from 15 residues. The DNA of the CDR3 is TGTGCCAGCAGCCCCCGGACTAGCGGGAGGAATGAGCAGTTCTTC. Its protein is CASSPRTSGRNEQFF. Filled out from reference TRBV7-3 and TRBJ2-1, the complete variable domain reads GAGVSQTPSNKVTEKGKYVELRCDPISGHTALYWYRQSLGQGPEFLIYFQGTGAADDSGLPNDRFFAVRPEGSVSTLKIQRTERGDSAVYLCASSPRTSGRNEQFFGPGTRLTVL.

A remark on this clone: The sample contains more than one DNA sequence encoding this CDR3. This rearrangement joins TRBV7-9 to TRBJ2-1; 9 bases are a match to TRBD2. Germline-derived CDR1 and CDR2 are SEHNR and FQNEAQ (reference sequence). The junction had 2 bases not matched to a gene; V was cut back by 0 bases and J by 2 bases. This CDR3 has 16 residues. CDR3 in DNA: TGTGCCAGCAGCTTAGCACTAGCGGGCACCTACAATGAGCAGTTCTTC. It is translated as CASSLALAGTYNEQFF.

This chain uses TRBV10-1 with TRBJ2-1, with 8 bases lining up with TRBD1. This CDR3 is 15 amino acids long. Losses at the gene ends were 0 bases for V and 5 bases for J; bases not matched to a gene: 3. Germline loops: CDR1 WNHNN, CDR2 SYGVQD (reference sequence). The CDR3 DNA follows: TGCGCCAGCAGTGAGTCGCTGACAGGGGACAATGAGCAGTTCTTC. This sequence encodes CASSESLTGDNEQFF.

The chain joins TRBV9 to TRBJ2-5, with 13 bases fitting TRBD2. With the DNA end fitting TRBJ2-7 better, the J assignment may be wrong. Germline CDR1 SGDLS, CDR2 YYNGEE. The CDR3 consists of 16 residues. DNA for the CDR3: TGTGCCAGCAGCCTCGGACTAGCGGGAGAGAGGTACGAGCAGTACTTC. This translates into CASSLGLAGERYEQYF.

Written as DNA, the CDR3 is TGTGCCAGTACCCACTTAGCGGGAGGCGAGCAGTTCTTC. It yields the protein CASTHLAGGEQFF. V is TRBV19 and J is TRBJ2-1; 10 nucleotides align to TRBD2. The CDR3 length is 13 residues. J lost 10 bases, V lost 7 bases, and 7 bases had no gene match. In germline, CDR1 is LNHDA, CDR2 SQIVND (reference sequence).

The chain recombines TRBV6-1 with TRBJ2-7; D is undetermined. V gave up 5 bases and J gave up 5 bases, with 13 bases separating them. Germline V CDR1 and CDR2: MNHNS, SASEGT. The CDR3 is 13 amino acids. CDR3 region: CASSPPGLDEQYF. The CDR3 DNA follows: TGTGCCAGCAGTCCACCTGGCTTGGACGAGCAGTACTTC.

The chain links TRBV29-1 to TRBJ2-5, with 7 bases fitting TRBD1. This CDR3 comprises 12 residues. V gave up 4 bases and J gave up 5 bases; unmatched junction bases: 4. Germline V gene data show CDR1 as SQVTM and CDR2 as ANQGSEA. DNA of the CDR3: TGCAGCGTTGGAGAGGGGGCCGAGACCCAGTACTTC. As protein: CSVGEGAETQYF.

The chain uses TRBV5-1 and TRBJ2-1; 10 bases line up with TRBD2. Per the germline V gene, CDR1 is SGHRS and CDR2 is YFSETQ. The V segment lost 1 base and the J segment 4 bases; nucleotides outside the gene matches: 5. The CDR3 has 16 amino acids. The CDR3 loop is CASSLTSGTAYNEQFF. The CDR3 nucleotides read TGCGCCAGCAGCTTGACTAGCGGGACGGCATACAATGAGCAGTTCTTC.

The rearrangement links TRBV29-1 to TRBJ2-3, with D maybe TRBD1 (5 bases). Looked up from germline, CDR1 is SQVTM and CDR2 is ANQGSEA. Trimming took off 7 bases at V and 3 bases at J, with 11 bases between the two ends. The CDR3 is made up of 12 amino acids. The chain's CDR3 is CSAKRQTDTQYF. In DNA form, the CDR3 reads TGCAGCGCGAAGAGACAGACAGATACGCAGTATTTT.

The chain has TRBV5-1 and TRBJ1-1; D unclear. V gave up 0 bases and J gave up 4 bases, with 10 bases separating them. The CDR3 contains 14 residues. Germline V gene lookup returns CDR1 SGHRS and CDR2 YFSETQ. In DNA form, the CDR3 reads TGCGCCAGCAGCTTGGGGCGGGGTCCCACTGAAGCTTTCTTT. This sequence encodes CASSLGRGPTEAFF.

The chain has TRBV28 and TRBJ2-7; the D gene is possibly TRBD2 (6 bases). The CDR3 spans 16 residues. Trimming left V 3 bases short and J 7 bases short, with 22 bases between. The germline V gene encodes CDR1 MDHEN and CDR2 SYDVKM. This chain's CDR3 is CASSFWVADTAGEQYF. The CDR3 coding sequence is TGTGCCAGCAGTTTTTGGGTAGCGGACACAGCCGGGGAGCAGTACTTC.